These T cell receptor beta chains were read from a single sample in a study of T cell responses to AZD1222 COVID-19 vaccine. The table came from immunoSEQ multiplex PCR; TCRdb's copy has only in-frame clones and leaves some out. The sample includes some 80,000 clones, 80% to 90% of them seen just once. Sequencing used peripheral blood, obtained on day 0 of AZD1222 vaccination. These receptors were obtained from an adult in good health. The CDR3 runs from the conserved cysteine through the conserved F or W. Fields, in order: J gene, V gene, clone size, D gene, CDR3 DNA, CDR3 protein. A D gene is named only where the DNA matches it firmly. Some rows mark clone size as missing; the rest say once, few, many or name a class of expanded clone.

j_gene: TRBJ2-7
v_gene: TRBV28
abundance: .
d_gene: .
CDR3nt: TGTGCCAGCAGTCGGCGGAAATCCTCCTACGAGCAGTACTTC
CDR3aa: CASSRRKSSYEQYF

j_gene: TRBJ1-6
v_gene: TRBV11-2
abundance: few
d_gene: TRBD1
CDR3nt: TGTGCCAGCAGCCCCAGGGACAGGGATAATTCACCCCTCCACTTT
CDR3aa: CASSPRDRDNSPLHF

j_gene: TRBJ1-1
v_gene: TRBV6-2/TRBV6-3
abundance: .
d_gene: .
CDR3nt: TGTGCCAGCAGTCCCTGGGGAAATGGGAACACTGAAGCTTTCTTT
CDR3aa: CASSPWGNGNTEAFF

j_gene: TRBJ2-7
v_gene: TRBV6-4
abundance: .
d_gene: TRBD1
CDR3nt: TGTGCCAGTGACCCGGGACAGTGCTACGAGCAGTACTTC
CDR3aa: CASDPGQCYEQYF

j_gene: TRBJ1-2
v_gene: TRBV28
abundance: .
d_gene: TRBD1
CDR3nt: TGTGCCAGCAGTTTATCCGGACAGGGTGGCTATGGCTACACCTTC
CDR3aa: CASSLSGQGGYGYTF

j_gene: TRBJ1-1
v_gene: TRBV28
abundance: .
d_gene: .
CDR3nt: TGTGCCAGCGCAGGGGCCACTGAAGCTTTCTTT
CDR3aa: CASAGATEAFF

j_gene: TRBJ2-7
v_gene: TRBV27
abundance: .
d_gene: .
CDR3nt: TGTGCCGCCGGCGGGGAACTCTCCTACGAGCAGTACTTC
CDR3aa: CAAGGELSYEQYF

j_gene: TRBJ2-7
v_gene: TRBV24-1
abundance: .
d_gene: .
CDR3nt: TGTGCCACCAGTGACACCACAGGGTACTCCTACGAGCAGTACTTC
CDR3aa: CATSDTTGYSYEQYF

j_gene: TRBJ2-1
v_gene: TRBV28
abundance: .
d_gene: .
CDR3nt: TGTGCCAGCAGTTTGTACAGCTACAATGAGCAGTTCTTC
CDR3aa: CASSLYSYNEQFF

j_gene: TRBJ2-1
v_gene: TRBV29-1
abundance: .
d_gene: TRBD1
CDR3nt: TGCAGCGCAAGGTATGGACAGGGGGCTCCTAGCTCCTACAATGAGCAGTTCTTC
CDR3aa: CSARYGQGAPSSYNEQFF

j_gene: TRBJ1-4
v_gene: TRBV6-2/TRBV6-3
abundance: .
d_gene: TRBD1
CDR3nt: TGTGCCAGCAGCCATTTCACAGGGGATGAAAAACTGTTTTTT
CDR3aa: CASSHFTGDEKLFF

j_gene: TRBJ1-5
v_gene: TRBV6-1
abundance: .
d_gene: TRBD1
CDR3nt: TGTGCCAGCAGTGTTGGACAGGGGAGTAACAATCAGCCCCAGCATTTT
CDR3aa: CASSVGQGSNNQPQHF

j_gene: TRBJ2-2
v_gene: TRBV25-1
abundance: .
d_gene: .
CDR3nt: TGTGCCAGCAGGAAGGCGGGGAACACCGGGGAGCTGTTTTTT
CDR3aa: CASRKAGNTGELFF

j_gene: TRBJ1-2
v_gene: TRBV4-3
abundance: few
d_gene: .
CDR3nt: TGCGCCAGCAGCCAAGATAAAGGCTATGGCTACACCTTC
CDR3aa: CASSQDKGYGYTF

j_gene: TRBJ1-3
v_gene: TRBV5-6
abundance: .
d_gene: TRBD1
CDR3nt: TGTGCCAGCAGCGAAGCCGGGACAGGGACCGCCTCTGGAAACACCATATATTTT
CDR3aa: CASSEAGTGTASGNTIYF

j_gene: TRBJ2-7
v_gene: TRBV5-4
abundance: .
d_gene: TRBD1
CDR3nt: TGTGCCAGCAGACCTGGGACAGGGAACGAGCAGTACTTC
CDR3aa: CASRPGTGNEQYF

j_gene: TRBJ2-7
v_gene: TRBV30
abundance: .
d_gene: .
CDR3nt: TGTGCCTGGAGTTTGTCAGGGGCTCCCTACGAGCAGTACTTC
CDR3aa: CAWSLSGAPYEQYF

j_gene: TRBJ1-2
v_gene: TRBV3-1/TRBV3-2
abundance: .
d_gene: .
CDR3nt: TGTGCCACCCGGGACCGACTCCTCGGCTATGGCTACACCTTC
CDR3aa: CATRDRLLGYGYTF

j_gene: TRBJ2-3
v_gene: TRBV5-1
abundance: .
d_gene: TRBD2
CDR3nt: TGCGCCAGCAGACTAGCGGGGGGAGATACGCAGTATTTT
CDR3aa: CASRLAGGDTQYF

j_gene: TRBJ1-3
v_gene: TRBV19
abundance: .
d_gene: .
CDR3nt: TGTGCCAGTAGTACGGGAAGCTCTGGAAACACCATATATTTT
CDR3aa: CASSTGSSGNTIYF

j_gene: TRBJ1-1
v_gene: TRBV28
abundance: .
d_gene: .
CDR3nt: TGTGCCAGCAGCCAAATCGGGGGGCAGGGCAACACTGAAGCTTTCTTT
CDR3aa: CASSQIGGQGNTEAFF

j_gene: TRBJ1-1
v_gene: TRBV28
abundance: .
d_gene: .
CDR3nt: TGTGCCAGCCGAGTTTCTGGGGGAGGGACTGAAGCTTTCTTT
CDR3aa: CASRVSGGGTEAFF

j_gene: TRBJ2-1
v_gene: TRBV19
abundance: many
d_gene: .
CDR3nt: TGTGCCAGTACTAGGGCAGGAAGAAATGAGCAGTTCTTC
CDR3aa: CASTRAGRNEQFF

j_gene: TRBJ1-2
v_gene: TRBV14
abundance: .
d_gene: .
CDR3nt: TGTGCCAGCAGCCATAATTACGGACAGTCTAACTATGGCTACACCTTC
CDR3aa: CASSHNYGQSNYGYTF

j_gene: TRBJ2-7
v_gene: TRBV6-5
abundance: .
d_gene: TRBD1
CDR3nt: TGTGCCAGCTTACCGGGACAGGGGTTCTACGAGCAGTACTTC
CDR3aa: CASLPGQGFYEQYF

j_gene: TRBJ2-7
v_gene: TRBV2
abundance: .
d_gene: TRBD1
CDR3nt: TGTGCCAGCACCTTTGGGACAGGGGGCCCCTACGAGCAGTACTTC
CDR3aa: CASTFGTGGPYEQYF

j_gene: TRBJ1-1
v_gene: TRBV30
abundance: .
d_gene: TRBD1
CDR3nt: TGTGCCTGGCTCCGACAGGGTTGGACTGAAGCTTTCTTT
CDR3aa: CAWLRQGWTEAFF

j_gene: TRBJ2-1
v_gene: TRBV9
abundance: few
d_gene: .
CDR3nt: TGTGCCAGCAGCGTAGCAGGCGCGGGGAGCTCCTACAATGAGCAGTTCTTC
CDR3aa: CASSVAGAGSSYNEQFF

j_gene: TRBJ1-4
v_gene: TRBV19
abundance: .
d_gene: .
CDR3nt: TGTGCCAGTAAGCGGCAGGTTAATGAAAAACTGTTTTTT
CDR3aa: CASKRQVNEKLFF

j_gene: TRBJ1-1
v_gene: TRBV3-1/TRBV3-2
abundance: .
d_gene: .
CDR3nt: TGTGCCAGCAGGGATGGCGGCACTGAAGCTTTCTTT
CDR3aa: CASRDGGTEAFF

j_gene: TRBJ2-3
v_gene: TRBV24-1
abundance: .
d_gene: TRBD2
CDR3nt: TGTGCCACCAGACCTAGCGGGAGAGATACGCAGTATTTT
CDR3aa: CATRPSGRDTQYF

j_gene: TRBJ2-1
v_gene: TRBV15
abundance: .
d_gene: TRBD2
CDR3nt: TGTGCCACCAGCAGACCCCTACTAGCGACCAGCGGGAATGAGCAGTTCTTC
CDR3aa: CATSRPLLATSGNEQFF

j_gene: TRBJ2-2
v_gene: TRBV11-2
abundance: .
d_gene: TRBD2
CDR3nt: TGTGCCAGCAGCTTAGCGGGGTCTAGCGGGACTACCGGGGAGCTGTTTTTT
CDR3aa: CASSLAGSSGTTGELFF

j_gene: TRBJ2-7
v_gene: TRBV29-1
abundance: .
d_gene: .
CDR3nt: TGCAGCGTCCCCAAGAGGATCTCCAACCCTGGTTGCGAGCAGTACTTC
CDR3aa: CSVPKRISNPGCEQYF

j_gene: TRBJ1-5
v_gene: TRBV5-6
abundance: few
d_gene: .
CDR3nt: TGTGCCAGCAGCTTGTCCCGGTACAATCAGCCCCAGCATTTT
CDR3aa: CASSLSRYNQPQHF

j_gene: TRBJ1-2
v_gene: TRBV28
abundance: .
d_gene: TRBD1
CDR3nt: TGTGCCAGCAGGTCACAGGGGTCCTATGGCTACACCTTC
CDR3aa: CASRSQGSYGYTF

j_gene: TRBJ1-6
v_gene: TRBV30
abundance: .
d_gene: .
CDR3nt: TGTGCCTGGAGCGCTACAGGTCATAATTCACCCCTCCACTTT
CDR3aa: CAWSATGHNSPLHF